The 17 T cell receptor beta chains presented below share a single source sample, sequenced in a study of OX40 agonist ivuxolimab in advanced cancers. Profiling relied on immunoSEQ multiplex PCR, and the TCRdb table lists in-frame clones only, not all of them. Of about 46,000 clones in the sample, about nine tenths were seen once. The material was CD4+ or CD8+ T cells sorted from blood, obtained in a trial of the OX40 agonist ivuxolimab. These TCRs come from an adult with an advanced solid tumor such as melanoma, head and neck, liver or kidney cancer.

The chain employs TRBV6-5 and TRBJ2-5; D ambiguous. This CDR3 contains 13 residues. Germline V gives CDR1 MNHEY, CDR2 SVGAGI. Trimming cost V 4 bases and J 6 bases, with 12 bases left between them. CDR3 protein: CASSSAYFKTQYF. The CDR3 nucleotides are TGTGCCAGCAGTTCCGCGTATTTTAAGACCCAGTACTTC.

The V call is TRBV2, the J call TRBJ2-3, with 13 bases aligning to TRBD2. Germline V gene lookup returns CDR1 SNHLY and CDR2 FYNNEI. V lost 5 bases, J lost 4 bases, and 6 bases stayed unmatched. The CDR3 is 16 residues long. The CDR3 region is CASSWTSGSFSDTQYF. CDR3 DNA: TGTGCCAGCAGTTGGACTAGCGGGAGTTTTTCAGATACGCAGTATTTT.

The V call is TRBV6-1, the J call TRBJ2-5; weak D call: TRBD1 (5 bases). Trimming pared 2 bases from V and 5 bases from J, leaving 15 bases between. The CDR3 consists of 15 residues. Germline CDR1 and CDR2: MNHNS and SASEGT. The CDR3 bases are TGTGCCAGCAGTGAAATAGGGGCCTCTAGGGAGACCCAGTACTTC. This sequence encodes CASSEIGASRETQYF.

V usage is TRBV9 and J usage is TRBJ2-7; tentative D call: TRBD2 (5 bases). The CDR3 has 14 amino acids. CDR1 and CDR2 (germline): SGDLS, YYNGEE. V was clipped by 0 bases and J by 0 bases, with 7 bases between them. Here the CDR3 reads CASSVAAGSYEQYF. Written as DNA, the CDR3 is TGTGCCAGCAGCGTAGCGGCGGGCTCCTACGAGCAGTACTTC.

The gene calls are TRBV6-5 and TRBJ1-3; D is unresolved. Trimming stripped 2 bases from V and 8 bases from J, with 10 bases between. The CDR3 runs to 13 residues. Germline V CDR1 and CDR2: MNHEY, SVGAGI. The DNA for the CDR3 is TGTGCCAGCAGTTACAGAGGTGGGGACACCATATATTTT. It specifies CASSYRGGDTIYF.

This chain uses TRBV28 with TRBJ1-1; 9 nucleotides match TRBD1. V was clipped by 5 bases and J by 3 bases; unmatched bases: 7. The CDR3 runs to 15 residues. CDR1 and CDR2 (germline): MDHEN, SYDVKM. The CDR3 here is CASSDRGWQDTEAFF. The CDR3 DNA reads as TGTGCCAGCAGTGACAGGGGGTGGCAAGACACTGAAGCTTTCTTT.

J is TRBJ1-6 and V is TRBV19; possible D gene TRBD1, 6 bases. CDR3 length: 15 amino acids. With 5 bases removed from V and 10 bases from J, the gap between germline ends came to 18 bases. CDR1 LNHDA and CDR2 SQIVND come from the germline V gene (reference sequence). CDR3 nucleotide sequence: TGTGCCAGTAGTCCCCCCGGGGGCGTTGGGTCACCCCTCCACTTT. The encoded protein is CASSPPGGVGSPLHF.

The chain carries TRBV2 and TRBJ1-3; D unclear. CDR1 SNHLY and CDR2 FYNNEI come from the germline V gene. Trimming left V 1 base short and J 5 bases short, with 6 bases between. The CDR3 covers 13 residues. CDR3 nucleotide sequence: TGTGCCAGCAGTGAAGACTTGCGAAACACCATATATTTT. This sequence encodes CASSEDLRNTIYF.

The DNA for the CDR3 is TGTGCCAGCAGCTCAGAAACTAGCGGGATCGACAATGAGCAGTTCTTC. Its translation is CASSSETSGIDNEQFF. The chain uses TRBV5-8 and TRBJ2-1; 10 bases align to TRBD2. This CDR3 has 16 amino acids. With 3 bases clipped from V and 5 bases from J, the junction kept 8 bases outside the gene matches. Germline assignment: CDR1 SGHTS and CDR2 YDEGEE.

The rearrangement uses TRBV6-1 and TRBJ2-3, with D perhaps given as TRBD1 or TRBD2 (5 bases each). The CDR3 consists of 14 residues. V gave up 3 bases and J gave up 0 bases, with 7 bases separating them. Looked up from germline, CDR1 is MNHNS and CDR2 is SASEGT. CDR3 sequence: CASSERDSTDTQYF. In DNA, the CDR3 is TGTGCCAGCAGTGAGAGGGACAGCACAGATACGCAGTATTTT.

J is TRBJ1-1 and V is TRBV5-1; D is unresolved. The CDR3 has 16 amino acids. V lost 1 base, J lost 5 bases, and 18 bases lay in between. Germline loops: CDR1 SGHRS, CDR2 YFSETQ. The chain's CDR3 is CASSLFGAGRETEAFF. DNA for the CDR3: TGCGCCAGCAGCTTGTTTGGCGCCGGGAGGGAAACTGAAGCTTTCTTT.

V and J are TRBV15 and TRBJ1-1; D gene ambiguous. Germline loops: CDR1 LNHNV, CDR2 YYDKDF (reference sequence). This CDR3 contains 13 residues. Between the trimmed V and J ends, which lost 3 bases and 1 base, there was a span of 6 bases. The CDR3 here is CATSSKANTEAFF. The CDR3 nucleotides are TGTGCCACCAGCAGCAAAGCGAACACTGAAGCTTTCTTT.

V gene TRBV27 combines with J gene TRBJ1-1, with D possibly TRBD1 on 5 matching bases. The V gene's germline CDR1 is MNHEY and CDR2 SMNVEV (reference sequence). V lost 3 bases and J 5 bases, leaving 22 bases between the germline ends. The CDR3 totals 17 residues. CDR3 sequence reads: CASSFGGKTRVVTEAFF. Written as DNA, the CDR3 is TGTGCCAGCAGTTTTGGGGGTAAGACCAGGGTTGTTACTGAAGCTTTCTTT.

The chain has TRBV10-2 and TRBJ1-5; D remains ambiguous. CDR1 is WSHSY and CDR2 is SAAADI in the germline V gene. CDR3 size: 13 residues. Trimming took 0 bases from V and 3 from J, leaving 3 bases between them. CDR3 protein: CASSESPNQPQHF. DNA of the CDR3: TGCGCCAGCAGTGAGTCCCCCAATCAGCCCCAGCATTTT.

The chain joins TRBV30 to TRBJ1-4, with unresolved D. Germline lookup yields CDR1 GTSNPN and CDR2 SVGIG (reference sequence). The V gene lost 3 bases and the J gene lost 7 bases, with 15 bases spanning the gap. This CDR3 contains 14 residues. The DNA of the CDR3 is TGTGCCTGGAGCGGGTCCCCTCGGGGTGAAAAACTGTTTTTT. Protein sequence: CAWSGSPRGEKLFF.

This clone was observed a single time. The chain uses TRBV7-2 and TRBJ1-3; 8 bases line up with TRBD1. CDR3 size: 17 residues. With V trimmed by 5 bases and J by 1 base, 10 bases remained unmatched. Germline V CDR1 and CDR2: SGHTA, FQGNSA. As DNA, the CDR3 is TGTGCCAGCAGCCTATCACCGGACAGGGTATCTGGAAACACCATATATTTT. Translated, it gives CASSLSPDRVSGNTIYF.

The chain uses TRBV5-1 and TRBJ2-3; TRBD2 aligns across 13 bases. CDR3 size: 15 residues. Germline loops: CDR1 SGHRS, CDR2 YFSETQ. Trimming at V came to 4 bases and at J to 8 bases, leaving 7 bases not matched to a gene. In nucleotides, the CDR3 is TGCGCCAGCAGCCCGGGACTAGCGGGATTGGGTACGCAGTATTTT. Translating it yields CASSPGLAGLGTQYF.